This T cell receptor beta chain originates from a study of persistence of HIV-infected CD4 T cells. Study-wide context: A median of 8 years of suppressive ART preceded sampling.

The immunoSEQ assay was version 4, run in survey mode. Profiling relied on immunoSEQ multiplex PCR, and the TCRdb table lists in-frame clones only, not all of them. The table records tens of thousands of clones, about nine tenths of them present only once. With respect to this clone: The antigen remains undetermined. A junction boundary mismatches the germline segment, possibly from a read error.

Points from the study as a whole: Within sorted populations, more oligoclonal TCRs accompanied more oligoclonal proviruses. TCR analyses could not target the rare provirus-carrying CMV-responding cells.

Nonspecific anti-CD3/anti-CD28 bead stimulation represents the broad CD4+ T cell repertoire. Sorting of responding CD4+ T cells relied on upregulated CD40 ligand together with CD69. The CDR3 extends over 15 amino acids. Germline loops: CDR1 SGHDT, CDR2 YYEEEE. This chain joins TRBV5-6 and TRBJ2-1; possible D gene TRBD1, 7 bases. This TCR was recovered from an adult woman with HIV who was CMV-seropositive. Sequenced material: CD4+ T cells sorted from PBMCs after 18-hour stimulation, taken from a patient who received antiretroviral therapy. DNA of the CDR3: TGTGCCAGCCGCTTCCAGGGGGGAACCTACAATGAGCAGTTCTTC. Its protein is CASRFQGGTYNEQFF.